These 31 T cell receptor beta chains share one sample of origin, sequenced in a study of CD8 T cells in Susac syndrome. Random-hexamer reverse transcription was applied to about 0.5 to 1 ug RNA. TCRdb re-derived calls from the immunoSEQ multiplex PCR reads in MiXCR, one entry per CDR3 protein. The sample lists 150,000 to 250,000 distinct CDR3 sequences, roughly 95% occurring once. Sequencing used CD4+ T cells from PBMCs. These receptors were taken from a human donor with multiple sclerosis.

The chain links TRBV13 to TRBJ1-5; 9 nucleotides agree with TRBD1. There are 18 residues in the CDR3. Germline V gives CDR1 PRHDT, CDR2 FYEKMQ (reference sequence). V shed 4 bases, J shed 4 bases, and the junction held 14 bases outside the gene matches. CDR3 protein: CASSSRKRGTGKNQPQHF. Written as DNA, the CDR3 is TGTGCCAGCAGCTCCAGAAAACGAGGGACAGGGAAGAATCAGCCCCAGCATTTT.

The genes are TRBV11-3 and TRBJ2-5; D gene uncertain. Germline CDR1 reads SGHNT; CDR2 reads YENEEA. The length of the CDR3 is 13 residues. Trimming cost V 5 bases and J 5 bases, with 12 bases left between them. The CDR3 DNA follows: TGTGCCAGCAGCATCCTGGGCGAGGAGACCCAGTACTTC. It encodes CASSILGEETQYF. Drawing the rest from reference TRBV11-3 and TRBJ2-5, the complete variable domain is EAGVVQSPRYKIIEKKQPVAFWCNPISGHNTLYWYLQNLGQGPELLIRYENEEAVDDSQLPKDRFSAERLKGVDSTLKIQPAELGDSAVYLCASSILGEETQYFGPGTRLLVL.

V usage is TRBV9 and J usage is TRBJ2-2; D not resolved. The CDR3 is 15 residues long. Germline CDR1 is SGDLS and CDR2 is YYNGEE. V lost 0 bases to trimming and J lost 6 bases, with 12 bases between them. The DNA for the CDR3 is TGTGCCAGCAGCGTAGAGAGCGTGACTTCCGGGGAGCTGTTTTTT. It codes for CASSVESVTSGELFF. The full variable domain, in which reference TRBV9 and TRBJ2-2 provide the parts outside the CDR3, is DSGVTQTPKHLITATGQRVTLRCSPRSGDLSVYWYQQSLDQGLQFLIQYYNGEERAKGNILERFSAQQFPDLHSELNLSSLELGDSALYFCASSVESVTSGELFFGEGSRLTVL.

The chain joins TRBV9 to TRBJ1-2; D is unclear. CDR3 size: 14 residues. V was shortened by 4 bases and J by 0 bases, with 10 bases between the two germline ends. Germline values: CDR1 SGDLS, CDR2 YYNGEE. DNA for the CDR3: TGTGCCAGCAGCCTCCAGAGTTCTAACTATGGCTACACCTTC. Amino acid sequence: CASSLQSSNYGYTF.

This rearrangement joins TRBV29-1 to TRBJ2-2; 9 bases match TRBD2. Trimming removed 2 bases from V and 6 bases from J; junction bases left unmatched: 10. The germline CDR1 and CDR2 sequences are SQVTM and ANQGSEA. This CDR3 has 16 residues. This chain's CDR3 is CSVESGWSGGSGELFF. CDR3 DNA: TGCAGCGTTGAAAGTGGATGGAGCGGGGGGTCCGGGGAGCTGTTTTTT.

This chain uses TRBV7-9 with TRBJ2-1, with D tentatively TRBD2 (5 bases). V lost 7 bases to trimming and J lost 2 bases, with 12 bases between them. Germline assignment: CDR1 SEHNR and CDR2 FQNEAQ (reference sequence). The CDR3 is 14 residues long. The CDR3 region is CASTPRAAYNEQFF. The CDR3 region has the DNA TGTGCCAGCACCCCGAGGGCGGCCTACAATGAGCAGTTCTTC.

The genes are TRBV30 and TRBJ2-4; D unresolved. V lost 1 base and J lost 0, with 10 bases in between. The CDR3 runs to 15 residues. Germline lookup yields CDR1 GTSNPN and CDR2 SVGIG (reference sequence). CDR3 nucleotides: TGTGCCTGGAGTGATAAGTCCTTAGCCAAAAACATTCAGTACTTC. Translation gives CAWSDKSLAKNIQYF.

The chain employs TRBV19 and TRBJ1-1, with D hard to call. This CDR3 contains 14 residues. Germline CDR1 reads LNHDA; CDR2 reads SQIVND (reference sequence). Trimming shortened V by 0 bases and J by 0 bases, and 5 bases separated the two germline ends. The CDR3 protein is CASSIERLNTEAFF. The CDR3 DNA reads TGTGCCAGTAGTATAGAAAGGCTGAACACTGAAGCTTTCTTT.

The DNA for the CDR3 is TGTGCCAGCAGCCAAGGTAGTGGGGCCTCAGCAGAGACCCAGTACTTC. It encodes CASSQGSGASAETQYF. This sequence joins TRBV4-2 and TRBJ2-5, with TRBD1 as a possible D gene (5 bases). V dropped 1 base and J dropped 4 bases, with 16 bases sitting between them. This CDR3 has 16 amino acids. The germline gives CDR1 LGHNA, CDR2 YNFKEQ.

The CDR3 nucleotides are TGCGCCAGCAGCTTGGCCACGGGAGTTTCCAATGAGCAGTTCTTC. Amino acids: CASSLATGVSNEQFF. The chain has TRBV5-1 and TRBJ2-1, with a weak D call TRBD2 (6 bases). The CDR3 extends over 15 amino acids. CDR1 SGHRS and CDR2 YFSETQ come from the germline V gene. Trimming left V 0 bases short and J 6 bases short, with 13 bases between.

This clonotype appeared once. The chain employs TRBV7-9 and TRBJ2-7; 7 positions match TRBD1. The germline V gene encodes CDR1 SEHNR and CDR2 FQNEAQ (reference sequence). Trimming removed 4 bases from V and 7 bases from J; junction bases left unmatched: 16. The CDR3 extends over 16 amino acids. In nucleotides, the CDR3 is TGTGCCAGCAGCTCGTCGTGGCAGGGGGAAAGCGAAGAGCAGTACTTC. This translates into CASSSSWQGESEEQYF.

The rearrangement joins TRBV20-1 to TRBJ1-5; a weak D match, TRBD1 (6 bases). Germline V gene lookup returns CDR1 DFQATT and CDR2 SNEGSKA (reference sequence). The CDR3 extends over 13 amino acids. V dropped 3 bases and J dropped 7 bases, with 13 bases sitting between them. CDR3 in amino acids: CSASTAGEQPQHF. In DNA, the CDR3 is TGCAGTGCTAGCACGGCAGGGGAACAGCCCCAGCATTTT.

V is TRBV20-1 and J is TRBJ2-7, with no clear D. Germline V lookup: CDR1 DFQATT, CDR2 SNEGSKA (reference sequence). The CDR3 has 14 amino acids. The ends were cut back, 0 bases at V and 2 bases at J, with 11 bases in the middle. CDR3 sequence (DNA): TGCAGTGCTAGAGATCGCAGCGTACCCTACGAGCAGTACTTC. It is translated as CSARDRSVPYEQYF.

V and J are TRBV3-1 and TRBJ2-6, with D uncertain. V was trimmed by 4 bases and J by 0 bases, leaving 13 bases between them. CDR1 and CDR2 from the germline V gene are LGHDT and YNNKEL (reference sequence). The CDR3 has 17 amino acids. CDR3 amino acids: CASSPWTGRSGANVLTF. CDR3 nucleotides: TGTGCCAGCAGCCCTTGGACGGGCCGCTCTGGGGCCAACGTCCTGACTTTC. Drawing the rest from reference TRBV3-1 and TRBJ2-6, the complete variable domain is DTAVSQTPKYLVTQMGNDKSIKCEQNLGHDTMYWYKQDSKKFLKIMFSYNNKELIINETVPNRFSPKSPDKAHLNLHINSLELGDSAVYFCASSPWTGRSGANVLTFGAGSRLTVL.

The rearrangement uses TRBV5-4 and TRBJ1-3; no clear D gene. Trimming cost V 3 bases and J 0 bases, with 10 bases left between them. Germline CDR1 and CDR2: SGHNT and YYREEE (reference sequence). The CDR3 sequence is 15 residues long. The CDR3: CASSSATNSGNTIYF. The CDR3 DNA reads TGTGCCAGCAGCTCCGCAACCAACTCTGGAAACACCATATATTTT.

The chain has TRBV20-1 and TRBJ2-3; perhaps D is TRBD1 or TRBD2 (5 bases each). The V and J ends lost 0 bases and 0 bases respectively, with 13 bases between them. In germline, CDR1 is DFQATT, CDR2 SNEGSKA (reference sequence). The CDR3 sequence is 16 residues long. The CDR3 DNA follows: TGCAGTGCTAGAGATTGGGTAGGGACGAGCACAGATACGCAGTATTTT. It specifies CSARDWVGTSTDTQYF.

This rearrangement joins TRBV7-9 to TRBJ2-1, with 7 bases aligning to TRBD2. The CDR3 is 15 residues long. The germline V gene has CDR1 SEHNR and CDR2 FQNEAQ (reference sequence). The ends lost 2 bases at V and 8 bases at J; junction bases unmatched: 9. CDR3 amino acids: CASSLPLGTKDEQFF. The CDR3 DNA is TGTGCCAGCAGCTTACCCCTGGGGACTAAGGATGAGCAGTTCTTC. The complete variable domain, with remaining parts taken from reference TRBV7-9 and TRBJ2-1, reads DTGVSQNPRHKITKRGQNVTFRCDPISEHNRLYWYRQTLGQGPEFLTYFQNEAQLEKSRLLSDRFSAERPKGSFSTLEIQRTEQGDSAMYLCASSLPLGTKDEQFFGPGTRLTVL.

This chain joins TRBV20-1 and TRBJ1-1, with D unclear. Per germline, CDR1 DFQATT and CDR2 SNEGSKA (reference sequence). V was cut by 1 base and J by 6 bases, with 12 bases left in between. The CDR3 is 13 amino acids. The DNA for the CDR3 is TGCAGTGCTAGAGGCTCGGGTTACGCTGAAGCTTTCTTT. Amino acid sequence: CSARGSGYAEAFF.

V usage is TRBV15 and J usage is TRBJ2-3; D is perhaps TRBD1 (5 bases). V was shortened by 0 bases and J by 4 bases, with 14 bases between the two germline ends. The CDR3 totals 16 residues. CDR1 LNHNV and CDR2 YYDKDF come from the germline V gene (reference sequence). CDR3 in DNA: TGTGCCACCAGCAGAGAAAACTCCCCAGGGTCAGATACGCAGTATTTT. This translates into CATSRENSPGSDTQYF.

This clonotype was observed a single time. This chain uses TRBV3-1 with TRBJ2-5; possible D gene TRBD2, 6 bases. V was pared by 4 bases and J by 4 bases, with 13 bases between. CDR3 length equals 14 residues. From germline, CDR1 is LGHDT and CDR2 YNNKEL (reference sequence). The CDR3 loop is CASSPTSSGETQYF. For the CDR3, the DNA is TGTGCCAGCAGCCCGACTAGTTCAGGAGAGACCCAGTACTTC.

The V gene is TRBV20-1, the J gene TRBJ2-5, with 8 bases matching TRBD1. The CDR3 spans 13 residues. Germline lookup yields CDR1 DFQATT and CDR2 SNEGSKA (reference sequence). V shed 6 bases and J 1 base; nucleotides not matched to a gene: 4. CDR3 nucleotide sequence: TGCAGTGCCACCACAGGGGGCCAAGAGACCCAGTACTTC. This sequence encodes CSATTGGQETQYF.

This clonotype has only a few counts. The V and J genes are TRBV18 and TRBJ2-7; D might be TRBD1 (5 bases). The V gene lost 3 bases and the J gene lost 3 bases, with 9 bases spanning the gap. CDR1 is KGHSH, CDR2 LQKENI, per germline. The CDR3 contains 13 residues. The chain's CDR3 is CASSPRTFYEQYF. The CDR3 coding sequence is TGTGCCAGCTCACCCAGGACATTCTACGAGCAGTACTTC.

This sequence joins TRBV4-1 and TRBJ2-7, with 10 bases lining up with TRBD2. With 1 base clipped from V and 3 bases from J, the junction kept 12 bases outside the gene matches. The CDR3 covers 18 residues. Per germline, CDR1 MGHRA and CDR2 YSYEKL. CDR3 bases: TGCGCCAGCAGCCAAGGGGCCCTAGCGGGAGCATCCGGCTACGAGCAGTACTTC. It yields the protein CASSQGALAGASGYEQYF.

The chain links TRBV29-1 to TRBJ1-3, with D possibly being TRBD1 (6 bases). The CDR3 covers 12 residues. Germline CDR1 is SQVTM and CDR2 is ANQGSEA. The V end was cut by 4 bases, the J end by 3 bases, with 7 bases between. In DNA, the CDR3 is TGCAGCGTTGCAGGGGTTGGAAACACCATATATTTT. Protein sequence: CSVAGVGNTIYF.

This clonotype has a single count. The chain joins TRBV20-1 to TRBJ2-7; possibly TRBD2 for D (5 bases). Germline assignment: CDR1 DFQATT and CDR2 SNEGSKA (reference sequence). The CDR3 sequence is 14 residues long. V lost 2 bases and J lost 1, with 12 bases in between. CDR3 protein: CSARQAAVSYEQYF. CDR3 bases: TGCAGTGCTAGACAAGCGGCCGTTTCCTACGAGCAGTACTTC.

The V gene is TRBV29-1, the J gene TRBJ2-1; D may be TRBD1 or TRBD2 (6 bases each). V was shortened by 3 bases and J by 3 bases, with 12 bases between the two germline ends. Germline V lookup: CDR1 SQVTM, CDR2 ANQGSEA. The CDR3 length is 14 residues. The CDR3 coding sequence is TGCAGCGTTGATTCCGGGGGCAGCTACAATGAGCAGTTCTTC. This encodes CSVDSGGSYNEQFF.

The chain is built from TRBV29-1 and TRBJ1-6, with D possibly matching TRBD1 (5 bases). This CDR3 has 13 amino acids. V gave up 4 bases and J gave up 5 bases, with 9 bases separating them. The V gene's germline CDR1 is SQVTM and CDR2 ANQGSEA. The CDR3 region has the DNA TGCAGCGTTGGGGGGGATAATAATTCACCCCTCCACTTT. Amino acid sequence: CSVGGDNNSPLHF.

Only one count was recorded for this clonotype. The chain carries TRBV20-1 and TRBJ1-2, with a possible D match to TRBD1 (6 bases). The V end lost 6 bases, the J end lost 0 bases, and 14 bases lay between the germline ends. CDR3 length: 14 amino acids. CDR1 DFQATT and CDR2 SNEGSKA come from the germline V gene (reference sequence). In nucleotides, the CDR3 is TGCAGTGCACGGGCGGACAGCGCTAACTATGGCTACACCTTC. Encoded protein: CSARADSANYGYTF.

The chain is built from TRBV10-3 and TRBJ2-1; tentative D call: TRBD2 (6 bases). Germline loops: CDR1 ENHRY, CDR2 SYGVKD. The V and J ends lost 6 bases and 8 bases respectively, with 14 bases between them. The CDR3 totals 13 residues. The CDR3 loop is CAIRPPGRHEQFF. The CDR3 DNA sequence: TGTGCCATCAGGCCACCGGGGAGGCATGAGCAGTTCTTC.

The chain uses TRBV29-1 and TRBJ1-2, with D unclear. V was pared by 6 bases and J by 8 bases, with 10 bases between. The CDR3 is 10 amino acids. Germline loops: CDR1 SQVTM, CDR2 ANQGSEA. The CDR3 region has the DNA TGCAGCGTCCTGAGTGGGGGCTACACCTTC. The encoded protein is CSVLSGGYTF.

The rearrangement uses TRBV20-1 and TRBJ2-7; 10 positions match TRBD1. This CDR3 contains 13 residues. In germline, CDR1 is DFQATT, CDR2 SNEGSKA (reference sequence). V shed 5 bases and J 5 bases; nucleotides not matched to a gene: 6. CDR3 coding DNA: TGCAGTGCTGGGACAGGGGACACCCACGAGCAGTACTTC. It yields the protein CSAGTGDTHEQYF.